One and the same sample provided the 24 T cell receptor beta chains below, sequenced in a study of response to subunit inactivated influenza vaccine. TCRdb processed the RT-PCR reads anew with MiXCR; each CDR3 protein has one entry. Among about 500,000 distinct CDR3 sequences, 15% to 20% were seen once, and the ten largest hold around 3%. The sequenced sample was CD4+ T cells sorted from PBMCs, obtained roughly 24 months after vaccination. The receptors stem from a man between 45 and 75 years old who received an inactivated influenza vaccine.

The chain recombines TRBV2 with TRBJ2-5; D not resolved. V lost 4 bases and J lost 0, with 12 bases in between. CDR1 and CDR2 from the germline V gene are SNHLY and FYNNEI. This CDR3 region has 15 residues. The CDR3 DNA reads as TGTGCCAGCAGTGCAGGTGGCCGGTACCAAGAGACCCAGTACTTC. Protein product: CASSAGGRYQETQYF. The variable domain in full, with the rest retrieved from reference TRBV2 and TRBJ2-5, is EPEVTQTPSHQVTQMGQEVILRCVPISNHLYFYWYRQILGQKVEFLVSFYNNEISEKSEIFDDQFSVERPDGSNFTLKIRSTKLEDSAMYFCASSAGGRYQETQYFGPGTRLLVL.

In its sample, this clonotype was seen many times. The chain recombines TRBV6-5 with TRBJ1-1; D may be TRBD1 (5 bases). CDR1 and CDR2 from the germline V gene are MNHEY and SVGAGI. The CDR3 loop spans 13 amino acids. V lost 2 bases, J lost 4 bases, and 8 bases lay in between. CDR3: CASSYLGGTEAFF. Written as DNA, the CDR3 is TGTGCCAGCAGTTACCTTGGGGGCACTGAAGCTTTCTTT.

This clonotype was observed many times. The chain carries TRBV20-1 and TRBJ1-5; D gene ambiguous. Germline lookup yields CDR1 DFQATT and CDR2 SNEGSKA (reference sequence). V gave up 5 bases and J gave up 6 bases, with 11 bases separating them. The CDR3 runs 12 residues. CDR3 residues: CSAEVGTQPQHF. The CDR3 nucleotides are TGCAGTGCTGAGGTGGGAACTCAGCCCCAGCATTTT.

This sequence joins TRBV20-1 and TRBJ2-5; D unresolved. This CDR3 is built from 13 residues. V lost 3 bases to trimming and J lost 1 base, with 9 bases between them. The V gene's germline CDR1 is DFQATT and CDR2 SNEGSKA (reference sequence). Here the CDR3 reads CSARYGFQETQYF. For the CDR3, the DNA is TGCAGTGCTAGGTACGGCTTCCAAGAGACCCAGTACTTC.

This clonotype was counted a few times. The chain joins TRBV7-8 to TRBJ1-5, with D tentatively TRBD1 (5 bases). The germline gives CDR1 SGHVS, CDR2 FQNEAQ. The CDR3 loop spans 14 amino acids. V lost 0 bases and J 6 bases, leaving 9 bases between the germline ends. The CDR3 DNA reads TGTGCCAGCAGCTTAGCCCCAGGGTTTCAGCCCCAGCATTTT. This translates into CASSLAPGFQPQHF.

V gene TRBV20-1 combines with J gene TRBJ2-1; TRBD2 agrees at 11 bases. V lost 5 bases to trimming and J lost 6 bases; unmatched junction nucleotides: 6. This CDR3 has 14 residues. Germline V gives CDR1 DFQATT, CDR2 SNEGSKA (reference sequence). DNA of the CDR3: TGCAGTGCTCCTATAGCGGGGGGGATCAATGAGCAGTTCTTC. Encoded protein: CSAPIAGGINEQFF.

V and J are TRBV4-2 and TRBJ2-7; TRBD2 matches at 13 bases. CDR3 length equals 16 residues. After removal of 4 bases from V and 0 bases from J, the junction contained 3 bases not matched to a gene. CDR1 and CDR2 from the germline V gene are LGHNA and YNFKEQ. The CDR3 reads CASSRGTSGASYEQYF. The DNA for the CDR3 is TGTGCCAGCAGCCGAGGGACTAGCGGGGCCTCCTACGAGCAGTACTTC.

In DNA form, the CDR3 reads TGTGCCAGCAGCCGACCGCCGGGACGGAGCACAGATACGCAGTATTTT. Its translation is CASSRPPGRSTDTQYF. This chain uses TRBV28 with TRBJ2-3; D possibly matches TRBD1 or TRBD2 (5 bases each). V lost 6 bases and J 0 bases, leaving 16 bases between the germline ends. CDR3 length: 16 residues. CDR1 MDHEN and CDR2 SYDVKM come from the germline V gene.

This clonotype showed up just a few times. The chain joins TRBV2 to TRBJ2-5; TRBD2 matches at 10 bases. From germline, CDR1 is SNHLY and CDR2 FYNNEI. The CDR3 is made up of 14 amino acids. J was trimmed by 3 bases and V by 6 bases; bases with no gene match: 4. The CDR3, as DNA: TGTGCCAGCAGCGAGCGGGAGGGGAAAGAGACCCAGTACTTC. Translated, it gives CASSEREGKETQYF.

This clonotype was detected only a few times. The chain links TRBV15 to TRBJ2-1; D uncertain. Germline V CDR1 and CDR2: LNHNV, YYDKDF (reference sequence). The ends were cut back, 0 bases at V and 6 bases at J, with 6 bases in the middle. The CDR3 covers 13 residues. The CDR3 here is CATSRDNSNEQFF. DNA for the CDR3: TGTGCCACCAGCAGAGACAACAGCAATGAGCAGTTCTTC.

This chain joins TRBV5-4 and TRBJ2-2; 9 bases are a match to TRBD2. The CDR3 is 16 amino acids. CDR1 SGHNT and CDR2 YYREEE come from the germline V gene (reference sequence). V lost 1 base and J lost 2; bases outside the gene matches: 3. Here the CDR3 reads CASSLRAGGNTGELFF. As DNA, the CDR3 is TGTGCCAGCAGCTTGCGAGCGGGGGGAAACACCGGGGAGCTGTTTTTT. Filled out from reference TRBV5-4 and TRBJ2-2, the complete variable domain reads ETGVTQSPTHLIKTRGQQVTLRCSSQSGHNTVSWYQQALGQGPQFIFQYYREEENGRGNFPPRFSGLQFPNYSSELNVNALELDDSALYLCASSLRAGGNTGELFFGEGSRLTVL.

This clonotype was recorded a few times. The chain links TRBV28 to TRBJ2-5; 10 bases map to TRBD2. The trim removed 5 bases at V and 2 bases at J, leaving 2 bases unmatched. The CDR3 runs 14 residues. CDR1 and CDR2 (germline): MDHEN, SYDVKM. CDR3 in DNA: TGTGCCAGCAGTGAGCGGGGGGGACAAGAGACCCAGTACTTC. Its translation: CASSERGGQETQYF.

The chain joins TRBV6-5 to TRBJ2-7, with D maybe TRBD1 (6 bases). This CDR3 is built from 14 residues. The V gene lost 1 base and the J gene lost 4 bases, with 11 bases spanning the gap. The germline V gene encodes CDR1 MNHEY and CDR2 SVGAGI. DNA of the CDR3: TGTGCCAGCAGTTACTTAACAGGGAAATACGAGCAGTACTTC. Translation: CASSYLTGKYEQYF.

The chain uses TRBV19 and TRBJ1-1; D perhaps matches TRBD1 (5 bases). The CDR3 is 13 residues long. Germline V gives CDR1 LNHDA, CDR2 SQIVND (reference sequence). V lost 5 bases and J lost 9, with 16 bases in between. CDR3 nucleotide sequence: TGTGCCAGTAGTGACAGAGGCTTCGCAAAAGCTTTCTTT. Its translation is CASSDRGFAKAFF.

Notes on this clonotype: One end of the junction does not line up with germline, which may come from a read error. The V call is TRBV5-8, the J call TRBJ2-1; 7 positions agree with TRBD1. Germline CDR1 reads SGHTS; CDR2 reads YDEGEE. The CDR3 has 14 amino acids. The DNA for the CDR3 is TGTGCCAGCGGTTCGGAACAGTGGTACAGGGGATATCTCTTC. Its protein product is CASGSEQWYRGYLF.

This clonotype was detected ten times or more. The J gene is TRBJ2-3, the V gene TRBV29-1; D remains ambiguous. V was cut by 5 bases and J by 0 bases, with 9 bases left in between. CDR1 and CDR2 from the germline V gene are SQVTM and ANQGSEA. The CDR3 sequence is 13 residues long. The DNA for the CDR3 is TGCAGCGTTACAGAGTTCAGCACAGATACGCAGTATTTT. It codes for CSVTEFSTDTQYF.

This clonotype has more than one count but fewer than ten. This rearrangement joins TRBV24-1 to TRBJ2-5; 8 bases are a match to TRBD1. V gave up 3 bases and J gave up 3 bases; unmatched junction bases: 5. This CDR3 has 15 amino acids. Germline-derived CDR1 and CDR2 are KGHDR and SFDVKD. The CDR3, as DNA: TGTGCCACCAGTGATCTCGGACAGGGAGAAGAGACCCAGTACTTC. Protein: CATSDLGQGEETQYF.

The chain joins TRBV24-1 to TRBJ2-1; 9 bases map to TRBD2. The CDR3 runs 15 residues. Germline CDR1 KGHDR, CDR2 SFDVKD. The V gene end was trimmed by 2 bases and the J gene end by 8 bases; junction bases not matched to a gene: 6. DNA for the CDR3: TGTGCCACCAGTGATTCGGGACTAGCCGGGGATGAGCAGTTCTTC. Translating gives CATSDSGLAGDEQFF.

This clonotype was recorded a few times. V gene TRBV7-9 combines with J gene TRBJ1-1; D is perhaps TRBD1 (6 bases). There are 15 residues in the CDR3. Looked up from germline, CDR1 is SEHNR and CDR2 is FQNEAQ (reference sequence). V lost 5 bases and J lost 2, with 15 bases in between. CDR3 protein: CASSPTGTPNTEAFF. DNA of the CDR3: TGTGCCAGCAGCCCCACCGGGACACCTAACACTGAAGCTTTCTTT. The full variable domain, with the rest looked up from reference TRBV7-9 and TRBJ1-1, is DTGVSQNPRHKITKRGQNVTFRCDPISEHNRLYWYRQTLGQGPEFLTYFQNEAQLEKSRLLSDRFSAERPKGSFSTLEIQRTEQGDSAMYLCASSPTGTPNTEAFFGQGTRLTVV.

About this clonotype: One end of the junction does not line up with germline, which may come from a read error. The chain recombines TRBV10-2 with TRBJ2-1; D is unresolved. This CDR3 is built from 18 residues. Germline-derived CDR1 and CDR2 are WSHSY and SAAADI. The CDR3 nucleotides are TGCGCCAGCAGTGACAGATGGATCAGAACGACGTCCTTCAATGAGCAGTTCTTC. It yields the protein CASSDRWIRTTSFNEQFF.

The genes are TRBV20-1 and TRBJ2-5, with 9 bases identical to TRBD2. The ends lost 6 bases at V and 4 bases at J; junction bases unmatched: 12. Germline V CDR1 and CDR2: DFQATT, SNEGSKA (reference sequence). The CDR3 contains 15 residues. CDR3 DNA sequence: TGCAGTGCCAGGGGAGGCGGGGGGGCCTTAGAGACCCAGTACTTC. Translated: CSARGGGGALETQYF.

The rearrangement links TRBV20-1 to TRBJ2-1; D might be TRBD2 (5 bases). There are 12 residues in the CDR3. Trimming took off 5 bases at V and 8 bases at J, with 13 bases between the two ends. The germline V gene has CDR1 DFQATT and CDR2 SNEGSKA (reference sequence). The CDR3 coding sequence is TGCAGTGCTCACATCAGAGGGTATGAGCAGTTCTTC. Its translation is CSAHIRGYEQFF.

This clonotype was counted only a few times. The chain employs TRBV20-1 and TRBJ2-7; 7 nucleotides match TRBD2. CDR3 size: 14 residues. CDR1 DFQATT and CDR2 SNEGSKA come from the germline V gene (reference sequence). Trimming at V came to 0 bases and at J to 7 bases, leaving 9 bases not matched to a gene. The CDR3, as DNA: TGCAGTGCTAGAGATCTGCGGGAGTCCGGGGAGCAGTACTTC. It yields the protein CSARDLRESGEQYF.

This clonotype was picked up many times. The chain has TRBV27 and TRBJ2-2; no clear D gene. Trimming pared 6 bases from V and 1 base from J, leaving 6 bases between. CDR1 is MNHEY and CDR2 is SMNVEV in the germline V gene (reference sequence). There are 13 residues in the CDR3. The CDR3 region is CASSPLNTGELFF. CDR3 DNA sequence: TGTGCCAGCAGCCCTCTGAACACCGGGGAGCTGTTTTTT.